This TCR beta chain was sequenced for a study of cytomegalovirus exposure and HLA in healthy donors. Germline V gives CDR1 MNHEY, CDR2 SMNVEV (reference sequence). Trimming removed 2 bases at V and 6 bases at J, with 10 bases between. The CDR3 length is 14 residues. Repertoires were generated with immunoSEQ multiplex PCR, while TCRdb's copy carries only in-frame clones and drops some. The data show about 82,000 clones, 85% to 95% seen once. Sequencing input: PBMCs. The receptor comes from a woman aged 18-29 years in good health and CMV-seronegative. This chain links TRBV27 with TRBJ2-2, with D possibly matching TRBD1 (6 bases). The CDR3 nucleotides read TGTGCCAGCAGTTTAAGCAGGGGCCCCGGGGAGCTGTTTTTT. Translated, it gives CASSLSRGPGELFF.